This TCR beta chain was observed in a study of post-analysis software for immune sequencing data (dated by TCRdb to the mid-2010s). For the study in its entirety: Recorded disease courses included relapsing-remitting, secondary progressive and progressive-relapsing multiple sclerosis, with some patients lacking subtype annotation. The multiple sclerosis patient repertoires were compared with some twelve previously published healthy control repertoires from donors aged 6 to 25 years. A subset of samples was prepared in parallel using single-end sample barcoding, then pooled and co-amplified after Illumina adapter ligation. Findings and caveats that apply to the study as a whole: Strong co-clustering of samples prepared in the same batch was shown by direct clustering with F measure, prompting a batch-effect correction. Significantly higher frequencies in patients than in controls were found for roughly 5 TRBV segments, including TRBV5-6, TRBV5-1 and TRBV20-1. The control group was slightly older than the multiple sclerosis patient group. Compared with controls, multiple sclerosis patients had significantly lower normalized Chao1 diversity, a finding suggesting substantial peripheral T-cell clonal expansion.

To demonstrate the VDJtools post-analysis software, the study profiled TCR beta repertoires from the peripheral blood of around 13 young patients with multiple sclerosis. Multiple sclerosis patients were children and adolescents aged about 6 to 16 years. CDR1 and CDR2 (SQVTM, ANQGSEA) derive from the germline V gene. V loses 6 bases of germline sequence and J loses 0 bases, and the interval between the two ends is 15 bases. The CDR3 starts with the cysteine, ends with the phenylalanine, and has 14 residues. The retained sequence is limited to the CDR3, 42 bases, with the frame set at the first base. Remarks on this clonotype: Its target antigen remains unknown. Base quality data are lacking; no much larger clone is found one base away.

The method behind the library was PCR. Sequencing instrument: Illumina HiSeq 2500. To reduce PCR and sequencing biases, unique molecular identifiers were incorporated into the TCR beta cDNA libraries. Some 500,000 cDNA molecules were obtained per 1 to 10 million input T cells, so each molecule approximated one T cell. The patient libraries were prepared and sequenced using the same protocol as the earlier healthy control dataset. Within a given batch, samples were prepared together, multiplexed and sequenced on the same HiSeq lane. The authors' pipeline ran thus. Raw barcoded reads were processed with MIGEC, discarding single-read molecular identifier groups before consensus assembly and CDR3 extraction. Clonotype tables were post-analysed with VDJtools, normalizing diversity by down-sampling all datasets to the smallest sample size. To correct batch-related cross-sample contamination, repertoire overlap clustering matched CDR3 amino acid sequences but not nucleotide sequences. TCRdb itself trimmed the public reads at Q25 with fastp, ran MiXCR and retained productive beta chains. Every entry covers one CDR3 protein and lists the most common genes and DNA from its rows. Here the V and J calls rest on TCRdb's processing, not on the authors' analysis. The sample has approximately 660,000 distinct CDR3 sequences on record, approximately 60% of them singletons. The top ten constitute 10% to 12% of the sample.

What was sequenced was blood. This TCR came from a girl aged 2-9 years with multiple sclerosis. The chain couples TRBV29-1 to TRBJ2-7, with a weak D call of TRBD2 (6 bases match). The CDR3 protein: CSVTRVGSSYEQYF. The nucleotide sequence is TGCAGCGTGACTAGGGTAGGGAGCTCCTACGAGCAGTACTTC.